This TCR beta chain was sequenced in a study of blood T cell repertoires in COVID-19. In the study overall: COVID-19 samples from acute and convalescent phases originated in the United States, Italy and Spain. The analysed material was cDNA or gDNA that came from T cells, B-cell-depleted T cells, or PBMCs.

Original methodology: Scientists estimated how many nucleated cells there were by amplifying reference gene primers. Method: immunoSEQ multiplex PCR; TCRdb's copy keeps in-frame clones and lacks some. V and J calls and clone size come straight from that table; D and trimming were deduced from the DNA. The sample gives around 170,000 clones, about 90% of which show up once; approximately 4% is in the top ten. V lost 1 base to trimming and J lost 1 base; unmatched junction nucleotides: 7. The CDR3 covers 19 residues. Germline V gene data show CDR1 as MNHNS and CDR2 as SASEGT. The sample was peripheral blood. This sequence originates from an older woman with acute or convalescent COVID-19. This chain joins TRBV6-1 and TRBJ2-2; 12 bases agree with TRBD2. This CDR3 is CASSEGGLAGKQNTGELFF. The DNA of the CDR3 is TGTGCCAGCAGTGAAGGCGGACTAGCGGGAAAACAGAACACCGGGGAGCTGTTTTTT.